This entry features one T cell receptor (beta chain) sequence. What it binds is not known. CD4+ T cells from unexposed donors were obtained before the COVID-19 pandemic (2011-2018). The cells were cultured for around ten days before CD4+ T cells were isolated. As cell numbers allowed, unexposed-donor CD4+ T cells faced SARS-CoV-2 S/N and four cold-coronavirus spikes. TCRdb's copy holds only in-frame clones and misses some; the assay was immunoSEQ multiplex PCR. The sample holds around 15,000 clones, about 82% seen once. The sample comes from a study of CD4 T cells in relation to SARS-CoV-2 and coronaviruses. The V segment lost 0 bases and the J segment 7 bases; nucleotides outside the gene matches: 8. Germline CDR1 is SQVTM and CDR2 is ANQGSEA. This CDR3 comprises 15 residues.

Sequenced material: CD4+ T cells from PBMCs, cultured in vitro. This TCR was sampled from a human donor in good health. The rearrangement links TRBV29-1 to TRBJ1-4; TRBD1 matches at 7 bases. Written as DNA, the CDR3 is TGCAGCGTTGAAGATCCCAGGGGGGCTAGTGAAAAACTGTTTTTT. Translated, it gives CSVEDPRGASEKLFF.